The entry below describes one TCR beta chain. Its antigen is not yet known. No clone much larger than this one lies a single base away; base qualities are absent. The data derive from a study of blood T cell repertoires in COVID-19 (dated by TCRdb to 2020 to 2022). Broadly, across the study: Samples from collaborators originated in the United States, Italy and Spain and spanned both the acute and convalescent phases of COVID-19. The material from the prospective study consisted of cDNA or gDNA derived from T cells, B-cell-depleted T cells, or PBMCs. Deeply sampled blood TCRbeta repertoires from subjects exposed to, actively infected with, or recovered from COVID-19 were included in the dataset. The repertoires were released in a freely available public database intended as a resource for research on the immune response to SARS-CoV-2. The samples were drawn from two sources: the first 160 participants of the ongoing ImmuneRACE study, and 1,000 to 1,500 subjects contributed by 6 global collaborators. The sample metadata nearly always contained a de-identified subject ID, COVID-19 status, age in years and sex. Where HLA class I and class II types were available, the types were taken from metadata supplied by the sample provider, not from assay-based typing.

Each collaborating institution followed its own protocols to collect whole blood in K2EDTA tubes. Collaborator samples were shipped for TCRbeta analysis as frozen whole blood, isolated PBMCs, or DNA extracted from either sample type. TCRbeta CDR3 regions were amplified from genomic DNA using the immunoSEQ Assay, a bias-controlled multiplex PCR. Under the source paper's analysis protocol: The number of nucleated cells in each sample was estimated by amplification of reference gene primers within the assay. To quantify the absolute abundance of each unique TCRbeta CDR3 rearrangement, sequence reads were collapsed and filtered. Productive Simpson clonality was computed per sample as the square root of Simpson's diversity index over productive rearrangements. Held by TCRdb, this immuneACCESS table contains in-frame sequences only and omits some clones. Under half of the omission traces to an unresolved V gene where checked; the cause of the rest is unknown. That table supplies the V and J calls and clone size; D and trimming were determined from the DNA. The sample includes 60,000 to 70,000 clones, with 80% to 90% observed a single time. The top ten clones comprise 15% to 19% of the sample.

Study-wide conclusions, independent of this receptor: The quantity of clinical and demographic metadata differed by source and by participant and was supplied without curation.

CDR1 and CDR2 were assigned from the germline V gene (reference sequence) as LGHDT and YNNKEL. The V end loses 1 base and the J end loses 5 bases, and a stretch of 9 bases separates them. The CDR3 measures 14 amino acids from cysteine to phenylalanine. Here the CDR3 DNA is all that survives: 42 bases in frame from base 1. The TCR comes from a man older than 75 with acute or convalescent COVID-19. Input material: peripheral blood. The chain was built from TRBV3-1 (or the pseudogene TRBV3-2) and TRBJ1-5; a tentative D match to TRBD1 spans 5 bases. For the CDR3, the sequence is CASSQGQRYQPQHF. The nucleotides read TGTGCCAGCAGCCAAGGACAGCGTTATCAGCCCCAGCATTTT.